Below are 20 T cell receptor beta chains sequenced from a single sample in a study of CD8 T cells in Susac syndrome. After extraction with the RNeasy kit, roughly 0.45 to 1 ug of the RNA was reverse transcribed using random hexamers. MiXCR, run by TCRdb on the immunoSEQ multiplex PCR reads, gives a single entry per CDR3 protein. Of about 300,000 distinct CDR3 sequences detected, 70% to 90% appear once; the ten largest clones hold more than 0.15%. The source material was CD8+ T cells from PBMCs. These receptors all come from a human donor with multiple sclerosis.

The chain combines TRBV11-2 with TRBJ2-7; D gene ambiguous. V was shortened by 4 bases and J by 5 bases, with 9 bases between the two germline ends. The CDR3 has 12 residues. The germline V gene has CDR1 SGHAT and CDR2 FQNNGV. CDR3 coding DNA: TGTGCCAGCAGCTCCAGACACCACGAGCAGTACTTC. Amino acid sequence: CASSSRHHEQYF.

CDR3: CSVSQGVDIRTQYF. In DNA form, the CDR3 reads TGCAGCGTTTCCCAGGGGGTGGACATTAGGACCCAGTACTTC. V gene TRBV29-1 combines with J gene TRBJ2-5; TRBD1 aligns across 7 bases. Germline CDR1 reads SQVTM; CDR2 reads ANQGSEA. The CDR3 has 14 amino acids. Trimming cost V 5 bases and J 7 bases; bases outside gene matches: 13.

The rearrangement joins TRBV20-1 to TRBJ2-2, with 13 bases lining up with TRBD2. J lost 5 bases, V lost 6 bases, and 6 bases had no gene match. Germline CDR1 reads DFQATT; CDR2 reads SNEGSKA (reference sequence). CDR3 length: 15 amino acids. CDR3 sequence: CSAPSLAGGTGELFF. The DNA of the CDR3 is TGCAGTGCCCCCTCACTAGCGGGAGGGACCGGGGAGCTGTTTTTT.

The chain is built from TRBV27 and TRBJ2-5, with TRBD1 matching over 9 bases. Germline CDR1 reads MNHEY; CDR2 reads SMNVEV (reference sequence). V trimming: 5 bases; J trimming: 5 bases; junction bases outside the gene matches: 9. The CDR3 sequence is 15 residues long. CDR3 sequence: CASSQTTGGGETQYF. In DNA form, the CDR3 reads TGTGCCAGCAGTCAGACGACAGGGGGTGGGGAGACCCAGTACTTC.

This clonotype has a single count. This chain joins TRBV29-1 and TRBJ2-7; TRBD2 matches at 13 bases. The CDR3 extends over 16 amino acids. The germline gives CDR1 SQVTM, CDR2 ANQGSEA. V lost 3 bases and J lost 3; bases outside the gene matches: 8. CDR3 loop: CSVDGLAGAVSYEQYF. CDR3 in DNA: TGCAGCGTTGACGGACTAGCGGGAGCTGTTAGCTACGAGCAGTACTTC.

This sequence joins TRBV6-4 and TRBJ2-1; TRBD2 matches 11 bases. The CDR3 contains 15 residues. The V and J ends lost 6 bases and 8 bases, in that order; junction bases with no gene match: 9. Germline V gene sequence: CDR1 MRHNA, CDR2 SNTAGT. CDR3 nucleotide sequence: TGTGCCAGCAGCGCAACTAGCGGGAGTAGCGATGAGCAGTTCTTC. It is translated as CASSATSGSSDEQFF.

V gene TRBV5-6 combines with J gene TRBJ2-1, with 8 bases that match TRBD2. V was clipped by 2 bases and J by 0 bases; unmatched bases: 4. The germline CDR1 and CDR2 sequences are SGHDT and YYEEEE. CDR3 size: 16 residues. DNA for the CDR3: TGTGCCAGCAGCTTTTGGAGCGGGAGCTCCTACAATGAGCAGTTCTTC. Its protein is CASSFWSGSSYNEQFF.

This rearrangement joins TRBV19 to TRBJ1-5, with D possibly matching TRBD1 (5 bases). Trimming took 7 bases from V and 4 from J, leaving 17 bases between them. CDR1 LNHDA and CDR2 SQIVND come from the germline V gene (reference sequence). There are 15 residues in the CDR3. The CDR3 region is CASIAGTRANQPQHF. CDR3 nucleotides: TGTGCCAGTATCGCCGGGACCCGGGCAAATCAGCCCCAGCATTTT.

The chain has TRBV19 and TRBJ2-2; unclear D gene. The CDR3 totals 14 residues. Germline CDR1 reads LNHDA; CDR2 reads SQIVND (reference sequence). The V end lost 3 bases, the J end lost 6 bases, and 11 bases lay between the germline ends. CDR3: CASSILLGAGELFF. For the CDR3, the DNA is TGTGCCAGTAGTATCCTACTCGGTGCCGGGGAGCTGTTTTTT.

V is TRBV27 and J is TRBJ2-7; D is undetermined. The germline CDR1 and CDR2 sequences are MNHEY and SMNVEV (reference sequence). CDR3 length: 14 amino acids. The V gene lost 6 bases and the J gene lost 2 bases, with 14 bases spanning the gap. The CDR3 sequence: CASSGWGIAYEQYF. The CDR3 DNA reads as TGTGCCAGCAGCGGGTGGGGTATCGCCTACGAGCAGTACTTC.

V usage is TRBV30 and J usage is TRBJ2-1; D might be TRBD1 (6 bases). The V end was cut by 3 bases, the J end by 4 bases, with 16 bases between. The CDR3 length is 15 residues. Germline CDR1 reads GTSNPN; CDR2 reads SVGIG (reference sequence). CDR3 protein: CAWSSDSQGYNEQFF. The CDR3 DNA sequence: TGTGCCTGGAGCTCGGACAGTCAAGGGTACAATGAGCAGTTCTTC.

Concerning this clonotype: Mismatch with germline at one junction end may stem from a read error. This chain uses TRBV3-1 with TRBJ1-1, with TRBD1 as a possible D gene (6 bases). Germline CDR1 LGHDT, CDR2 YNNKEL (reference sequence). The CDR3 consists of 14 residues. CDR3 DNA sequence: TGTGCCAGCAGCCACCCGGACAGCAGAACTGAAGTTTTCTTT. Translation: CASSHPDSRTEVFF. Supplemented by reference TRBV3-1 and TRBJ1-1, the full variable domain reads DTAVSQTPKYLVTQMGNDKSIKCEQNLGHDTMYWYKQDSKKFLKIMFSYNNKELIINETVPNRFSPKSPDKAHLNLHINSLELGDSAVYFCASSHPDSRTEVFFGQGTRLTVV.

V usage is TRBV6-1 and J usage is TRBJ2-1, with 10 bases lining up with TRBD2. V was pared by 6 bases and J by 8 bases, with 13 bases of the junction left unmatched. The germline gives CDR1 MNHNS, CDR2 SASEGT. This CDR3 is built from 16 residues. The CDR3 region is CASSPPGLASLDEQFF. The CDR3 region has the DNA TGTGCCAGCAGCCCCCCGGGACTAGCGTCTTTGGATGAGCAGTTCTTC.

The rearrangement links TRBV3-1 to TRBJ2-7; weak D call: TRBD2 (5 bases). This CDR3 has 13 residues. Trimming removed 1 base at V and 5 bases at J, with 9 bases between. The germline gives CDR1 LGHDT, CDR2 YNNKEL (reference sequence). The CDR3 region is CASSQVDYHEQYF. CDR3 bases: TGTGCCAGCAGCCAAGTAGACTACCACGAGCAGTACTTC.

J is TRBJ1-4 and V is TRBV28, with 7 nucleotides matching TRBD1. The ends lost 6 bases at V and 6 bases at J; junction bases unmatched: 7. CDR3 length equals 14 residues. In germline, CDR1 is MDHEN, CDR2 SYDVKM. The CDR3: CASRPDRPYEKLFF. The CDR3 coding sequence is TGTGCCAGCAGACCGGACAGGCCTTATGAAAAACTGTTTTTT. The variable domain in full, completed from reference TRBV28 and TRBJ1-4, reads DVKVTQSSRYLVKRTGEKVFLECVQDMDHENMFWYRQDPGLGLRLIYFSYDVKMKEKGDIPEGYSVSREKKERFSLILESASTNQTSMYLCASRPDRPYEKLFFGSGTQLSVL.

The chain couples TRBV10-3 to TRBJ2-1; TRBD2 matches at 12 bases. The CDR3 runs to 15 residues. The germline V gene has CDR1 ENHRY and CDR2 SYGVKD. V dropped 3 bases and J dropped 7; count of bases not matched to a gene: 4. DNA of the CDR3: TGTGCCATCAGTGAATCGGGGACTAGCGGGAATGAGCAGTTCTTC. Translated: CAISESGTSGNEQFF.

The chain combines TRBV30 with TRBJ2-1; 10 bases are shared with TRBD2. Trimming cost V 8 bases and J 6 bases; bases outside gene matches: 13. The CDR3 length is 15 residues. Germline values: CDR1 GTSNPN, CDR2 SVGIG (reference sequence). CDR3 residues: CAHTRLAGIGNEQFF. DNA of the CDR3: TGTGCCCATACGAGACTAGCGGGTATTGGCAATGAGCAGTTCTTC. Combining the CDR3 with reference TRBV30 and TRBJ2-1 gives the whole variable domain SQTIHQWPATLVQPVGSPLSLECTVEGTSNPNLYWYRQAAGRGLQLLFYSVGIGQISSEVPQNLSASRPQDRQFILSSKKLLLSDSGFYLCAHTRLAGIGNEQFFGPGTRLTVL.

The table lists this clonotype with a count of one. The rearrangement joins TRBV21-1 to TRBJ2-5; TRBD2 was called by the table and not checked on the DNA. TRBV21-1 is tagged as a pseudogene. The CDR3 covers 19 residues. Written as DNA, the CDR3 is TGTGCCAGCAGCAAAGCGCTATTGGCCTGGCGGGAATTACAAGAGACCCAGTACTTC. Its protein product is CASSKALLAWRELQETQYF.

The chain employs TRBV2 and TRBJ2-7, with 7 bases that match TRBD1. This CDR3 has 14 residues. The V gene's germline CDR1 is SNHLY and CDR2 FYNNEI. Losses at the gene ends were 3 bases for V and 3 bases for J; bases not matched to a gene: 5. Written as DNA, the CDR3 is TGTGCCAGCAGTGACCCGACAGGGAACTACGAGCAGTACTTC. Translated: CASSDPTGNYEQYF.

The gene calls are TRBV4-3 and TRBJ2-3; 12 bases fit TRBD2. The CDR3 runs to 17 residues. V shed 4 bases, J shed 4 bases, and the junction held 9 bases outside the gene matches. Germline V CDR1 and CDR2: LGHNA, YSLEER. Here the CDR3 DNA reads TGCGCCAGCAGCCCAACCATCCTAGCGGGGGGGCCAGATACGCAGTATTTT. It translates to CASSPTILAGGPDTQYF.